The 22 T cell receptor beta chains presented below share a single source sample, sequenced in a study of beta chain features in type 1 diabetes. Sequencing targeted expressed TCRB transcripts, as all isolated RNA had been reverse transcribed. Libraries were prepared by immunoSEQ multiplex PCR; TCRdb keeps only in-frame clonotypes and omits some of them. The sample has approximately 150,000 clones, 10% seen once. The sample was naive CD4+ T cells from blood. Receptors were obtained from a man between 18 and 29 years old in good health.

The gene calls are TRBV5-1 and TRBJ1-2; 7 positions agree with TRBD1. V was pared by 0 bases and J by 4 bases, with 6 bases of the junction left unmatched. The CDR3 consists of 15 residues. Germline CDR1 SGHRS, CDR2 YFSETQ. CDR3 sequence reads: CASSLGDSRSYGYTF. CDR3 in DNA: TGCGCCAGCAGCTTGGGGGACAGCAGATCCTATGGCTACACCTTC.

This clone was seen more than once but under ten times. The chain couples TRBV4-3 to TRBJ2-1, with D possibly TRBD2 on 7 matching bases. With 4 bases removed from V and 6 bases from J, the gap between germline ends came to 16 bases. Germline CDR1 LGHNA, CDR2 YSLEER. The CDR3 loop spans 15 amino acids. CDR3 bases: TGCGCCAGCAGCCCCCGAGGGGGGGGCACCAATGAGCAGTTCTTC. Protein: CASSPRGGGTNEQFF.

The genes are TRBV5-5 and TRBJ2-3, with 11 bases matching TRBD2. Per the germline V gene, CDR1 is SGHKS and CDR2 is YYEKEE (reference sequence). The CDR3 is 15 amino acids. Trimming cost V 3 bases and J 5 bases; bases outside gene matches: 5. Written as DNA, the CDR3 is TGTGCCAGCAGCTATAGCGGGGGGGCCGGAGATACGCAGTATTTT. As protein: CASSYSGGAGDTQYF.

This clone was seen a handful of times. V gene TRBV7-2 combines with J gene TRBJ2-3; weak D call: TRBD2 (6 bases). Trimming shortened V by 0 bases and J by 2 bases, and 9 bases separated the two germline ends. This CDR3 has 15 amino acids. Germline V gene data show CDR1 as SGHTA and CDR2 as FQGNSA. Here the CDR3 DNA reads TGTGCCAGCAGCTTAGCGGGGACTTTCACAGATACGCAGTATTTT. It specifies CASSLAGTFTDTQYF.

V gene TRBV2 combines with J gene TRBJ1-4; tentative D call: TRBD1 (6 bases). Trimming left V 5 bases short and J 3 bases short, with 10 bases between. The CDR3 contains 14 residues. Germline-derived CDR1 and CDR2 are SNHLY and FYNNEI. The CDR3 sequence: CASSPGASNEKLFF. The DNA of the CDR3 is TGTGCCAGCAGTCCAGGGGCATCTAATGAAAAACTGTTTTTT.

The chain joins TRBV7-9 to TRBJ1-2; the match to TRBD1 covers 8 bases. Trimming removed 3 bases from V and 0 bases from J; junction bases left unmatched: 9. The CDR3 length is 17 residues. CDR1 and CDR2 (germline): SEHNR, FQNEAQ (reference sequence). The CDR3 here is CASSFSLGQEANYGYTF. As DNA, the CDR3 is TGTGCCAGCAGCTTTTCATTGGGACAGGAAGCTAACTATGGCTACACCTTC.

The V call is TRBV6-5, the J call TRBJ1-5; D gene unclear. The length of the CDR3 is 13 residues. Germline values: CDR1 MNHEY, CDR2 SVGAGI. Between the trimmed V and J ends, which lost 1 base and 5 bases, there was a span of 6 bases. The CDR3 DNA follows: TGTGCCAGCAGTTACTACAATGATCAGCCCCAGCATTTT. Translating gives CASSYYNDQPQHF.

This sequence joins TRBV5-1 and TRBJ2-5, with D perhaps matching TRBD1 (7 bases). Between the trimmed V and J ends, which lost 5 bases and 5 bases, there was a span of 22 bases. Germline assignment: CDR1 SGHRS and CDR2 YFSETQ. CDR3 length equals 16 residues. In DNA form, the CDR3 reads TGCGCCAGCAGTCAACGGGGGACAGCTGGGGAGGAGACCCAGTACTTC. Protein: CASSQRGTAGEETQYF. The complete variable domain, with remaining parts taken from reference TRBV5-1 and TRBJ2-5, reads KAGVTQTPRYLIKTRGQQVTLSCSPISGHRSVSWYQQTPGQGLQFLFEYFSETQRNKGNFPGRFSGRQFSNSRSEMNVSTLELGDSALYLCASSQRGTAGEETQYFGPGTRLLVL.

This clone showed up just once. The chain joins TRBV6-5 to TRBJ2-5, with 9 bases matching TRBD1. This CDR3 has 16 amino acids. CDR1 is MNHEY and CDR2 is SVGAGI in the germline V gene. V shed 2 bases and J 5 bases; nucleotides not matched to a gene: 9. The DNA of the CDR3 is TGTGCCAGCAGTTACGAGGGGACAGGGAGGGGGGAGACCCAGTACTTC. This gives the protein CASSYEGTGRGETQYF.

CDR3 region: CASASTGEGGYTF. The CDR3 region has the DNA TGTGCTAGTGCCTCGACAGGGGAGGGTGGCTACACCTTC. This chain uses TRBV12-5 with TRBJ1-2, with TRBD1 matching 8 bases. Per the germline V gene, CDR1 is LGHNT and CDR2 is FRNRAP. The length of the CDR3 is 13 residues. Unmatched junction bases numbered 8, after V lost 7 bases and J lost 7 bases.

In its sample, this clone was seen many times. V and J are TRBV10-3 and TRBJ2-7, with 12 bases aligning to TRBD2. This CDR3 region has 16 residues. Germline CDR1 ENHRY, CDR2 SYGVKD. Unmatched junction bases numbered 13, after V lost 6 bases and J lost 7 bases. In nucleotides, the CDR3 is TGTGCCATCAGGACCGGGACTAGCGGGTCGGCGAGGGAGCAGTACTTC. Residues: CAIRTGTSGSAREQYF.

The chain employs TRBV19 and TRBJ2-7; weak D call: TRBD2 (6 bases). V was clipped by 10 bases and J by 0 bases, with 16 bases between them. Germline assignment: CDR1 LNHDA and CDR2 SQIVND (reference sequence). This CDR3 has 14 residues. CDR3 DNA: TGTGCCACTCGCATGCGGGGATCCTCCTACGAGCAGTACTTC. As protein: CATRMRGSSYEQYF.

The V gene is TRBV2, the J gene TRBJ2-7; unclear D gene. Germline V gene sequence: CDR1 SNHLY, CDR2 FYNNEI. V was shortened by 5 bases and J by 2 bases, with 10 bases between the two germline ends. This CDR3 is 13 amino acids long. The CDR3 spells CASSSGSTYEQYF. CDR3 coding DNA: TGTGCCAGCAGTTCCGGGTCTACCTACGAGCAGTACTTC.

The chain carries TRBV28 and TRBJ1-5, with 7 bases matching TRBD1. Germline V CDR1 and CDR2: MDHEN, SYDVKM. The CDR3 covers 14 residues. The trim removed 6 bases at V and 5 bases at J, leaving 7 bases unmatched. The CDR3 protein is CASSKSGGHQPQHF. CDR3 nucleotide sequence: TGTGCCAGCAGCAAATCAGGGGGGCATCAGCCCCAGCATTTT.

CDR3 amino acids: CASSTTATPTGEQFF. The CDR3 coding sequence is TGCGCCAGCAGCACGACAGCTACCCCCACGGGTGAGCAGTTCTTC. The V gene is TRBV5-1, the J gene TRBJ2-1; D might be TRBD1 (5 bases). The CDR3 sequence is 15 residues long. Germline V lookup: CDR1 SGHRS, CDR2 YFSETQ. V lost 4 bases to trimming and J lost 9 bases, with 20 bases between them. The full variable domain, completed using reference TRBV5-1 and TRBJ2-1, is KAGVTQTPRYLIKTRGQQVTLSCSPISGHRSVSWYQQTPGQGLQFLFEYFSETQRNKGNFPGRFSGRQFSNSRSEMNVSTLELGDSALYLCASSTTATPTGEQFFGPGTRLTVL.

This clone was recorded many times. The chain joins TRBV28 to TRBJ2-2, with D hard to call. The CDR3 totals 12 residues. Germline V gene sequence: CDR1 MDHEN, CDR2 SYDVKM. With 6 bases removed from V and 0 bases from J, the gap between germline ends came to 2 bases. CDR3 sequence (DNA): TGTGCCAGCAGCACGAACACCGGGGAGCTGTTTTTT. As protein: CASSTNTGELFF.

V gene TRBV7-2 combines with J gene TRBJ2-2; perhaps TRBD2 as D (6 bases). The CDR3 runs to 16 residues. Germline assignment: CDR1 SGHTA and CDR2 FQGNSA. V lost 0 bases and J 4 bases, leaving 12 bases between the germline ends. The CDR3 region is CASSLAGSGLTGELFF. DNA for the CDR3: TGTGCCAGCAGCTTAGCTGGTAGCGGACTCACCGGGGAGCTGTTTTTT.

This sequence joins TRBV6-5 and TRBJ1-5; D uncertain. Trimming took 8 bases from V and 4 from J, leaving 12 bases between them. In germline, CDR1 is MNHEY, CDR2 SVGAGI. The CDR3 runs to 13 residues. This CDR3 is CASGGLWNQPQHF. The CDR3 region has the DNA TGTGCCAGCGGCGGCCTGTGGAATCAGCCCCAGCATTTT.

The chain links TRBV5-1 to TRBJ2-4; the D gene is possibly TRBD1 (6 bases). In germline, CDR1 is SGHRS, CDR2 YFSETQ. The CDR3 runs 15 residues. Deletions cut 7 bases from V and 1 base from J, with 15 bases between. The CDR3 region is CASGPGDTAKNIQYF. CDR3 nucleotide sequence: TGCGCCAGCGGCCCAGGGGATACGGCCAAAAACATTCAGTACTTC.

This clone was seen a few times. This sequence joins TRBV4-2 and TRBJ1-6; TRBD1 aligns across 10 bases. Germline V gene lookup returns CDR1 LGHNA and CDR2 YNFKEQ. The length of the CDR3 is 17 residues. Losses at the gene ends were 2 bases for V and 8 bases for J; bases not matched to a gene: 9. CDR3 protein: CASSQNRQGARYSPLHF. CDR3 nucleotide sequence: TGTGCCAGCAGCCAAAATCGACAGGGGGCGCGGTATTCACCCCTCCACTTT.

This clone was counted many times. This chain joins TRBV29-1 and TRBJ2-2, with TRBD1 as a possible D gene (5 bases). The CDR3 covers 17 residues. The germline CDR1 and CDR2 sequences are SQVTM and ANQGSEA. V shed 3 bases and J shed 4 bases, with 21 bases lying between them. The chain's CDR3 is CSVDRSGRQGFTGELFF. The CDR3 DNA follows: TGCAGCGTTGATAGGTCAGGTCGTCAGGGTTTCACCGGGGAGCTGTTTTTT.

This chain joins TRBV7-2 and TRBJ2-3; D call uncertain. The length of the CDR3 is 14 residues. CDR1 SGHTA and CDR2 FQGNSA come from the germline V gene. V dropped 5 bases and J dropped 4 bases, with 13 bases sitting between them. As DNA, the CDR3 is TGTGCCAGCAGCCCTTCCTCCGGGTCAGATACGCAGTATTTT. As protein: CASSPSSGSDTQYF.